This T cell receptor beta chain was recovered during a study of T-cell memory formation after mild COVID-19. About the research overall: Each donor largely had its own TCR clusters.

Looked up from germline, CDR1 is DFQATT and CDR2 is SNEGSKA (reference sequence). The CDR3 has 12 residues. V lost 6 bases and J lost 3, with 11 bases in between. TCRdb passed the 5' RACE reads through MiXCR, listing each CDR3 protein once. The sample yields approximately 51,000 distinct CDR3 sequences, around 9.7% seen once. In its sample, this clonotype was seen a few times. The sequencing input was PBMCs or a T cell subset sorted from them (not recorded which). V and J are TRBV20-1 and TRBJ2-5; the D is unclear. This receptor was taken from an adult woman who had mild COVID-19 (a few samples of this study predate the infection). Cell type and time point are not known. CDR3 bases: TGCAGTGCCCCGGTGGGGAAAGAGACCCAGTACTTC. Translating it yields CSAPVGKETQYF.